The T cell receptor (beta chain) described here comes from a study of sequential checkpoint blockade in melanoma. Profiling relied on immunoSEQ multiplex PCR, and the TCRdb table lists in-frame clones only, not all of them. This table holds thousands of clones, about 45% found once. The treatment is: randomized to nivolumab then ipilimumab (arm A) or the reverse (arm B). This TCR came from a human donor with melanoma. This specimen was CD8+ T cells sorted from blood (inferred from file names), taken from a patient given nivolumab and ipilimumab in sequence.

DNA of the CDR3: TGTGCCAGTAGTTACACGAACACTGAAGCTTTCTTT. Its translation is CASSYTNTEAFF. The genes are TRBV19 and TRBJ1-1; D is ambiguous. The V and J ends lost 5 bases and 1 base respectively, with 5 bases between them. CDR3 size: 12 residues. CDR1 LNHDA and CDR2 SQIVND come from the germline V gene (reference sequence).